A selection of T cell receptor beta chains follows, all from one sample in a study of T cell therapy after organ transplantation. Their antigens are not known. TCRdb's copy holds only in-frame clones and misses some; the assay was immunoSEQ multiplex PCR. Among over 20,000 clones listed, around 83% were seen once. The sample consisted of CD8+ T cells from blood, taken after autologous CMV-specific T cell therapy. All receptors derive from a human patient who had received a solid organ transplant and had CMV disease. These T cells may partly come from the graft donor. Each CDR3 is given with its conserved first and last residue. A D gene is named only where the DNA matches it firmly. Where a row states a size, it is once, few, many or the class of an expanded clone; other rows omit it.

>.|TRBJ1-1|.|TRBV6-6
TGTGCCAGCAGTTACACCCTACAGATACAAAACACTGAAGCTTTCTTT
CASSYTLQIQNTEAFF
>.|TRBJ2-3|once|TRBV28
TGTGCCAGCAGTCCGAGGCGAGGGGATACGCAGTATTTT
CASSPRRGDTQYF
>TRBD1|TRBJ2-7|.|TRBV23-1
TGCGCCAGCACCCGACTCACAGGGGACTCCTACGAGCAGTACTTC
CASTRLTGDSYEQYF
>TRBD2|TRBJ2-5|.|TRBV2
TGTGCCGCCAGAGGGACTAGCGGGGGGCCGGGGGCCGAAGAGACCCAGTACTTC
CAARGTSGGPGAEETQYF
>.|TRBJ2-2|.|TRBV6-1
TGTGCCAGCAGTGAATTGCAGGGAACCCCCGGGGAGCTGTTTTTT
CASSELQGTPGELFF
>.|TRBJ2-5|.|TRBV28
TGTGCCAGCAGTCCTCTATGGGAGACCCAGTACTTC
CASSPLWETQYF
>TRBD2|TRBJ2-5|.|TRBV7-9
TGTGCCAGCAGCTTCCAACTAGCGGCTCAAGAGACCCAGTACTTC
CASSFQLAAQETQYF
>.|TRBJ2-7|.|TRBV28
TGTGCCAGCAGTTCGTCGGGGTCCTACGAGCAGTACTTC
CASSSSGSYEQYF
>.|TRBJ2-7|once|TRBV28
TGTGCCAGCAGCTACAGGGTTCAGTACGAGCAGTACTTC
CASSYRVQYEQYF
>.|TRBJ1-2|.|TRBV7-2
TGTGCCAGCAGCCCCTCAGGGGCTAATAACTATGGCTACACCTTC
CASSPSGANNYGYTF
>.|TRBJ1-2|.|TRBV10-3
TGTGCCGGTGGAACAGGGTTCGCCGGCTACACCTTC
CAGGTGFAGYTF
>TRBD2|TRBJ2-1|.|TRBV19
TGTGCCAGTAGTATGGGACTAGCGGGCCACAATGAGCAGTTCTTC
CASSMGLAGHNEQFF
>.|TRBJ1-4|medium-sized|TRBV9
TGTGCCAGCAGCGTGGGCAGTAGTAATGAAAAACTGTTTTTT
CASSVGSSNEKLFF
>TRBD1|TRBJ2-2|.|TRBV11-1
TGTGCCAGCAGCTCGGACAGGGAGAACACCGGGGAGCTGTTTTTT
CASSSDRENTGELFF
>TRBD1|TRBJ1-2|.|TRBV29-1
TGCAGCGTTGAAGATCTCCACAGGGGGCCCTATGGCTACACCTTC
CSVEDLHRGPYGYTF